This TCR beta chain comes out of a study of early stage breast cancer tumors. The protocol was immunoSEQ multiplex PCR, while the TCRdb copy is restricted to in-frame clones and leaves out a portion. The table shows almost 55,000 clones, with around nine tenths occurring only once. This receptor was obtained from an older person with breast cancer. Specimen: blood.

The chain's CDR3 is CASSYSGGRGNTIYF. Written as DNA, the CDR3 is TGTGCCAGCAGTTACTCAGGTGGGAGAGGAAACACCATATATTTT. The chain recombines TRBV6-5 with TRBJ1-3; D ambiguous. The CDR3 loop spans 15 amino acids. Trimming removed 0 bases from V and 4 bases from J, with 10 bases in between. The germline gives CDR1 MNHEY, CDR2 SVGAGI.